The 17 T cell receptor beta chains below were found in one sample sequenced in a study of blood T cell repertoires in COVID-19 (dated by TCRdb to the early 2020s). The receptor library was made with the immunoSEQ multiplex PCR assay. TCRdb obtained this table from immuneACCESS and retained in-frame rearrangements with V and J assigned. These tables miss some clones; where compared with another copy, unresolved V genes account for less than half of the shortfall, and the remainder is unexplained. This sample has 100,000 to 150,000 clones in its table, and around 81% of those were observed once. 17% of the sample goes to the ten largest clones. Sample: peripheral blood. These receptors all come from a young man with COVID-19, enrolled during active disease.

The chain has TRBV19 and TRBJ2-1, with a weak D call TRBD1 (6 bases). The V gene's germline CDR1 is LNHDA and CDR2 SQIVND (reference sequence). CDR3 length: 16 amino acids. V lost 4 bases to trimming and J lost 0 bases, with 13 bases between them. CDR3 amino acids: CASSRRQASSYNEQFF. The CDR3 nucleotides are TGTGCCAGTAGTAGGCGACAGGCTAGCTCCTACAATGAGCAGTTCTTC.

The chain has TRBV4-1 and TRBJ1-6; D remains unclear. With 3 bases removed from V and 7 bases from J, the gap between germline ends came to 19 bases. Germline CDR1 MGHRA, CDR2 YSYEKL. CDR3 length: 17 residues. The CDR3 reads CASSHSSATGYNSPLHF. In nucleotides, the CDR3 is TGCGCCAGCAGCCATTCCTCGGCGACTGGTTACAATTCACCCCTCCACTTT.

V is TRBV19 and J is TRBJ2-1; 9 bases map to TRBD2. The V gene end was trimmed by 7 bases and the J gene end by 5 bases; junction bases not matched to a gene: 9. Germline V gene sequence: CDR1 LNHDA, CDR2 SQIVND (reference sequence). The CDR3 runs 15 residues. The CDR3 DNA is TGTGCCAGTACCGTAGCGGGAGAGGGGGACAATGAGCAGTTCTTC. It translates to CASTVAGEGDNEQFF.

Written as DNA, the CDR3 is TGTGCCAGCAGAAAAGGAGGGGACGGCTCCTACAATGAGCAGTTCTTC. Encoded protein: CASRKGGDGSYNEQFF. The V call is TRBV14, the J call TRBJ2-1; D possibly corresponds to TRBD2 (6 bases). V lost 6 bases to trimming and J lost 0 bases, with 15 bases between them. The CDR3 length is 16 residues. The germline V gene has CDR1 SGHDN and CDR2 FVKESK.

The table lists this clone with a few counts. The rearrangement joins TRBV5-1 to TRBJ2-2, with D possibly being TRBD2 (6 bases). The germline V gene has CDR1 SGHRS and CDR2 YFSETQ. Trimming took off 4 bases at V and 3 bases at J, with 16 bases between the two ends. CDR3 length: 16 residues. CDR3 sequence: CASSDRAGTDTGELFF. The CDR3 DNA reads as TGCGCCAGCAGCGACCGAGCGGGTACGGACACCGGGGAGCTGTTTTTT.

This sequence joins TRBV19 and TRBJ2-7; maybe TRBD1 (5 bases). V shed 4 bases and J shed 2 bases, with 9 bases lying between them. The V gene's germline CDR1 is LNHDA and CDR2 SQIVND (reference sequence). The CDR3 has 13 amino acids. The CDR3 reads CASSTTVTYEQYF. DNA of the CDR3: TGTGCCAGTAGTACGACAGTCACCTACGAGCAGTACTTC.

The V gene is TRBV7-7, the J gene TRBJ2-5, with TRBD2 matching 7 bases. The germline V gene has CDR1 SSHAT and CDR2 FNYEAQ (reference sequence). V shed 3 bases and J 0 bases; nucleotides not matched to a gene: 16. The CDR3 is 19 amino acids. The CDR3 spells CASSLAVGTTGQYQETQYF. The CDR3 region has the DNA TGTGCCAGCAGCTTGGCGGTCGGGACTACCGGGCAGTACCAAGAGACCCAGTACTTC.

The chain links TRBV12-3 or TRBV12-4 to TRBJ1-2; TRBD1 agrees at 7 bases. V shed 6 bases, J shed 3 bases, and the junction held 4 bases outside the gene matches. This CDR3 has 13 amino acids. The CDR3 spells CASSPTGHYGYTF. The CDR3 DNA reads TGTGCCAGCAGCCCGACAGGGCACTATGGCTACACCTTC.

The chain joins TRBV27 to TRBJ1-5; D ambiguous. Trimming removed 8 bases at V and 2 bases at J, with 10 bases between. Germline CDR1 MNHEY, CDR2 SMNVEV (reference sequence). The CDR3 consists of 13 residues. The DNA for the CDR3 is TGTGCCAGCGGCTTGAGCGGCAATCAGCCCCAGCATTTT. As protein: CASGLSGNQPQHF.

This rearrangement joins TRBV19 to TRBJ2-3; 12 nucleotides match TRBD1. The CDR3 contains 15 residues. The V and J ends lost 8 bases and 4 bases, in that order; junction bases with no gene match: 7. CDR1 and CDR2 from the germline V gene are LNHDA and SQIVND (reference sequence). This chain's CDR3 is CASFAGTGGPDTQYF. CDR3 bases: TGTGCCAGTTTTGCCGGGACAGGGGGCCCAGATACGCAGTATTTT.

This clone has just one count. The chain recombines TRBV27 with TRBJ2-7, with TRBD2 identical over 10 bases. The V gene end was trimmed by 6 bases and the J gene end by 2 bases; junction bases not matched to a gene: 7. CDR1 MNHEY and CDR2 SMNVEV come from the germline V gene (reference sequence). The CDR3 loop spans 15 amino acids. CDR3 DNA sequence: TGTGCCAGCAGGGAACTAGCGGGAAGAACCTACGAGCAGTACTTC. Protein: CASRELAGRTYEQYF.

The rearrangement links TRBV7-9 to TRBJ2-3, with TRBD2 as a possible D gene (5 bases). The CDR3 runs to 14 residues. Trimming removed 2 bases from V and 6 bases from J, with 12 bases in between. Germline values: CDR1 SEHNR, CDR2 FQNEAQ (reference sequence). Here the CDR3 reads CASSLRLPVDTQYF. CDR3 DNA: TGTGCCAGCAGCTTAAGACTACCCGTGGATACGCAGTATTTT.

This clone was seen a single time. V and J are TRBV7-9 and TRBJ2-7; 7 positions match TRBD1. This CDR3 spans 14 amino acids. V lost 4 bases and J lost 2; bases outside the gene matches: 5. The germline V gene encodes CDR1 SEHNR and CDR2 FQNEAQ (reference sequence). CDR3 nucleotide sequence: TGTGCCAGCAGCTCCAGGGACAGCACCTACGAGCAGTACTTC. It codes for CASSSRDSTYEQYF.

The rearrangement joins TRBV28 to TRBJ2-7, with a tentative D call TRBD2 (7 bases). CDR1 is MDHEN, CDR2 SYDVKM, per germline. The V end was cut by 3 bases, the J end by 3 bases, with 12 bases between. The CDR3 length is 14 residues. The CDR3 region is CASSFYREGYEQYF. Written as DNA, the CDR3 is TGTGCCAGCAGTTTCTACAGGGAGGGCTACGAGCAGTACTTC.

V usage is TRBV4-1 and J usage is TRBJ2-1, with 14 bases identical to TRBD2. The V gene end was trimmed by 2 bases and the J gene end by 9 bases; junction bases not matched to a gene: 6. The CDR3 is 16 amino acids. CDR1 is MGHRA and CDR2 is YSYEKL in the germline V gene. The chain's CDR3 is CASSQRLGLAGAEQFF. The CDR3 nucleotides read TGCGCCAGCAGCCAACGCCTGGGACTAGCGGGAGCTGAGCAGTTCTTC.

The V call is TRBV24-1, the J call TRBJ2-1, with 13 nucleotides matching TRBD2. Trimming cost V 4 bases and J 9 bases; bases outside gene matches: 11. The CDR3 spans 17 residues. The germline V gene encodes CDR1 KGHDR and CDR2 SFDVKD. This CDR3 is CATSETTGTSGNTEQFF. CDR3 DNA sequence: TGTGCCACCAGTGAGACAACCGGGACTAGCGGGAACACTGAGCAGTTCTTC.

The chain recombines TRBV2 with TRBJ2-2; unclear D gene. The germline V and J ends were trimmed by 2 bases and 0 bases, with 13 bases remaining between them. This CDR3 contains 17 residues. Germline values: CDR1 SNHLY, CDR2 FYNNEI. The CDR3 is CASSEPSSLANTGELFF. The DNA of the CDR3 is TGTGCCAGCAGTGAACCCTCCTCGCTAGCGAACACCGGGGAGCTGTTTTTT.